This TCR beta chain was captured by sequencing in a study of cytomegalovirus exposure and HLA in healthy donors. The study's findings and limits: In vitro work confirmed that three CMV-associated chains recognize CMV antigens.

Germline V gene data show CDR1 as SNHLY and CDR2 as FYNNEI. Trimming removed 8 bases at V and 0 bases at J, with 17 bases between. The CDR3 extends over 16 amino acids. Only in-frame clones appear in the TCRdb table, and some are missing; sequencing was by immunoSEQ multiplex PCR. The repertoire consists of roughly 300,000 clones, with roughly 87% occurring once and the leading ten covering more than 0.9%. Donors were drawn from the approximately 110-subject validation cohort, separate from the roughly 700-subject first cohort. The table lists this clone with a count of one. Its antigen is currently unknown.

The rearrangement joins TRBV2 to TRBJ2-1, with D possibly TRBD1 on 5 matching bases. Material: PBMCs. This sequence originates from a woman aged 25 to 39 in good health and CMV-seropositive. The CDR3 DNA follows: TGTGCCAGCGGGGATGATAGGGGCAGCTCCTACAATGAGCAGTTCTTC. Its translation is CASGDDRGSSYNEQFF.